The text below deals with one T cell receptor beta chain. This sample is part of a study of spatial heterogeneity in lung cancer. Turning to the study itself: Where they were available, follow-up PBMC samples were sequenced, at a median of about 22 months after resection. Averaged across combinations, each unique TCR and UMI pairing appeared more than ten times in raw reads, which were uncorrected.

Each molecule of TCR cDNA was tagged with one unique molecular identifier. TCRdb processed the 5' RACE reads anew with MiXCR; each CDR3 protein has one entry. The sample has approximately 93,000 distinct CDR3 sequences, roughly a fifth seen once. Time point defined: blood at routine non-recurrence follow-up after resection. Tumor, nontumor lung or frozen PBMC supplied whole RNA that was sequenced unsorted. This CDR3 has 19 amino acids. CDR1 DFQATT and CDR2 SNEGSKA come from the germline V gene (reference sequence). The V and J ends lost 0 bases and 10 bases, in that order; junction bases with no gene match: 20.

This sequence was found in a male donor with early-stage non-small cell lung cancer. The sequenced sample was PBMCs, obtained at follow-up. The chain couples TRBV20-1 to TRBJ1-6; 8 bases map to TRBD1. The CDR3 protein is CSARDPGQGRRGRVSPLHF. The CDR3 nucleotides read TGCAGTGCTAGAGACCCAGGACAGGGCCGAAGGGGTAGGGTCTCACCCCTCCACTTT.